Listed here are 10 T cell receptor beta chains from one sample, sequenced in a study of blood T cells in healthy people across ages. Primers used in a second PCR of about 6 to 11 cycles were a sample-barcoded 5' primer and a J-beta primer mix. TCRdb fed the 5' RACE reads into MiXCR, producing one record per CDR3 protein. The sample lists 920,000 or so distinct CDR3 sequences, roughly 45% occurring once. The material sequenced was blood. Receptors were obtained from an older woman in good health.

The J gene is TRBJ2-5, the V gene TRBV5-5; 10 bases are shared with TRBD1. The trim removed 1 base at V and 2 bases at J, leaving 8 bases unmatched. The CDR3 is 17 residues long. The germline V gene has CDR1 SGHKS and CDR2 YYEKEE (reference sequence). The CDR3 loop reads CASSLMGQGITQETQYF. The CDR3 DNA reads TGTGCCAGCAGCTTGATGGGACAGGGGATAACTCAAGAGACCCAGTACTTC. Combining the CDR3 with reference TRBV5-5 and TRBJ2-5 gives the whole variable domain DAGVTQSPTHLIKTRGQQVTLRCSPISGHKSVSWYQQVLGQGPQFIFQYYEKEERGRGNFPDRFSARQFPNYSSELNVNALLLGDSALYLCASSLMGQGITQETQYFGPGTRLLVL.

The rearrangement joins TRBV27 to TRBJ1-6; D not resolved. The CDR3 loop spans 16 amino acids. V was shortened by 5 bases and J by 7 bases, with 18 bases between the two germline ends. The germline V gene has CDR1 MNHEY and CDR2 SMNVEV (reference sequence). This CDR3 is CASSPLAAGRNSPLHF. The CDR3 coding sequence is TGTGCCAGCAGTCCTCTGGCTGCCGGGAGGAATTCACCCCTCCACTTT.

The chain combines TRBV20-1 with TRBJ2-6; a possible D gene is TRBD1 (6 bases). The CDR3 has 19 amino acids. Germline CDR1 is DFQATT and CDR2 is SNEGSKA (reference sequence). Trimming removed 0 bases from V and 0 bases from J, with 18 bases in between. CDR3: CSARDPRQGRSSGANVLTF. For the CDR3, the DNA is TGCAGTGCTAGAGACCCCAGGCAGGGGAGAAGCTCTGGGGCCAACGTCCTGACTTTC.

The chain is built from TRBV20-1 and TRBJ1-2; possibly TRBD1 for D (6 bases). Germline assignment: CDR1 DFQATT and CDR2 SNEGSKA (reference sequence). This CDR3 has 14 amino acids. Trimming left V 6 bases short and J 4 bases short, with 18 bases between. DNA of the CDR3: TGCAGTGCCCCACACCGGGACATGGTCTATGGCTACACCTTC. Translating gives CSAPHRDMVYGYTF.

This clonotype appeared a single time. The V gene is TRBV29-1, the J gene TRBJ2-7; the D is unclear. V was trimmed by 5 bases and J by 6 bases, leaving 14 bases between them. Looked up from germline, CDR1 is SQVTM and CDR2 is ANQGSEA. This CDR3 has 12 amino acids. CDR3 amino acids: CSVRQNPFEQYF. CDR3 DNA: TGCAGCGTTCGACAAAACCCCTTCGAGCAGTACTTC.

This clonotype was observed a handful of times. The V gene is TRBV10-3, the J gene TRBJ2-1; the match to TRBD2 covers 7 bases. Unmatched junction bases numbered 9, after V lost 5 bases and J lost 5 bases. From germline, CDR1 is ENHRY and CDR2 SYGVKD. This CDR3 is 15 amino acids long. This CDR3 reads CAISPIGLADNEQFF. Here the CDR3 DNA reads TGTGCCATCAGTCCAATCGGTCTAGCGGACAATGAGCAGTTCTTC.

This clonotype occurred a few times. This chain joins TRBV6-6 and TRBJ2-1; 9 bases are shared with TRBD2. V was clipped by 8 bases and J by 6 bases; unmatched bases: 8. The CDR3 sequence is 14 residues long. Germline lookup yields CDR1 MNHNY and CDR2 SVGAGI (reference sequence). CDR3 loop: CASALAGGPNEQFF. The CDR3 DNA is TGTGCCAGCGCCCTCGCGGGAGGGCCCAATGAGCAGTTCTTC.

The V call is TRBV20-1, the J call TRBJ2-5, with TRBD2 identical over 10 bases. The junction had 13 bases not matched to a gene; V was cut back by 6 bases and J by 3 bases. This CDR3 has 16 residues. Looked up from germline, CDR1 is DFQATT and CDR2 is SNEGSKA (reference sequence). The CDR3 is CSAIMGTSVRKETQYF. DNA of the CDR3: TGCAGTGCCATAATGGGGACTAGCGTCAGAAAAGAGACCCAGTACTTC.

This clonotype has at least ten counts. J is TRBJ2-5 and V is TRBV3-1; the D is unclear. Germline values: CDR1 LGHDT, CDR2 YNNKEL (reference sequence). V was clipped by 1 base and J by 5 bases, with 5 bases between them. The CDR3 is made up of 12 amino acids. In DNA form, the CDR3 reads TGTGCCAGCAGCCAAGGAGTCGAGACCCAGTACTTC. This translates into CASSQGVETQYF.

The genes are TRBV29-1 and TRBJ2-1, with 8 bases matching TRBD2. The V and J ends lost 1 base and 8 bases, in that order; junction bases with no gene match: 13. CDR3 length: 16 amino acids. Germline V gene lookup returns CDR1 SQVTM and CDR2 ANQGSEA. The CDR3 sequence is CSVEGLSSGSNYEQFF. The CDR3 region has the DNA TGCAGCGTTGAAGGACTGTCCAGCGGGAGTAACTATGAGCAGTTCTTC.